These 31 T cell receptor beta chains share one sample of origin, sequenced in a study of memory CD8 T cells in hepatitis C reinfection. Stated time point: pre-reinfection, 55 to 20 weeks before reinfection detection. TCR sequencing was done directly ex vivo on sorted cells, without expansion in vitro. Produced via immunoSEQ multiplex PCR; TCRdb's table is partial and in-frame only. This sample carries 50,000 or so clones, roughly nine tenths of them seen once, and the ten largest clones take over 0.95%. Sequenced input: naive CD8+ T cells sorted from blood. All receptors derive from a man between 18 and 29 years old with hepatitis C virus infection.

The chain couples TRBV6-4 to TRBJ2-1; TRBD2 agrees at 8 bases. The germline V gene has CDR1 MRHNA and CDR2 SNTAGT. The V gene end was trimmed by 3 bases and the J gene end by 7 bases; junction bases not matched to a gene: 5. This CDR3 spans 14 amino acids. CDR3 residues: CASSDRGLANEQFF. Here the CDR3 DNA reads TGTGCCAGCAGTGATCGCGGACTAGCTAATGAGCAGTTCTTC.

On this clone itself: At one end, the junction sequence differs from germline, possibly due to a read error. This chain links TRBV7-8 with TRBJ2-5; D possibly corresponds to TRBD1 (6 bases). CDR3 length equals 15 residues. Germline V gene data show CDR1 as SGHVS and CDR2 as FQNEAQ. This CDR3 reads CASSSLTGLQGTQYF. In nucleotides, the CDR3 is TGTGCCAGCAGCTCCCTCACAGGGCTCCAAGGGACCCAGTACTTC.

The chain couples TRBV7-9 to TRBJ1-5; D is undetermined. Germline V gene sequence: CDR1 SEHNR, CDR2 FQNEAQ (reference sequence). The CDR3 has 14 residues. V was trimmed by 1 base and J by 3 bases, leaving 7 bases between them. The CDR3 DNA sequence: TGTGCCAGCAGCTTAGACAGCTTCAATCAGCCCCAGCATTTT. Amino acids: CASSLDSFNQPQHF.

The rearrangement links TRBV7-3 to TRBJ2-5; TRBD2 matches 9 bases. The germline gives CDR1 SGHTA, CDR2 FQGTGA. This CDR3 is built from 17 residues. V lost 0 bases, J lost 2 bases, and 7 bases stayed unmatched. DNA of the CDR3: TGTGCCAGCAGCTTAACGGGCAATAGCGGGGGACAAGAGACCCAGTACTTC. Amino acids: CASSLTGNSGGQETQYF.

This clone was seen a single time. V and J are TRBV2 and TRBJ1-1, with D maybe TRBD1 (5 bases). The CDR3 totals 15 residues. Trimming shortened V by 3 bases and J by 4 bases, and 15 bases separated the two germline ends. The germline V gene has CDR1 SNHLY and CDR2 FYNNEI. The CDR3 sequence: CASSDPRGIGTEAFF. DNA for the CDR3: TGTGCCAGCAGTGATCCGCGGGGGATCGGCACTGAAGCTTTCTTT.

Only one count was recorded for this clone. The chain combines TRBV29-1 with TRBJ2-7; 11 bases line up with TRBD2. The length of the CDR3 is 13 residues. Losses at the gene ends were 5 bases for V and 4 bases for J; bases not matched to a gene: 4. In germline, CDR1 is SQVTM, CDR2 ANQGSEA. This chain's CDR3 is CSVPGLAEYEQYF. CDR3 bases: TGCAGCGTTCCGGGACTAGCGGAATACGAGCAGTACTTC.

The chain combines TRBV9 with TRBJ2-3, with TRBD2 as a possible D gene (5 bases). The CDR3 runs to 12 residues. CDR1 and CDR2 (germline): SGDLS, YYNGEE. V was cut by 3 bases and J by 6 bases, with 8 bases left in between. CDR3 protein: CASSDRRDTQYF. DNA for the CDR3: TGTGCCAGCAGCGATAGGAGGGATACGCAGTATTTT.

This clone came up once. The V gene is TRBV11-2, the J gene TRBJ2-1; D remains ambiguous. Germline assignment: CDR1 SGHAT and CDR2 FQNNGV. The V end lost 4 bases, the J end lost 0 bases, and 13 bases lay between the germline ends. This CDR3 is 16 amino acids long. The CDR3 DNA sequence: TGTGCCAGCAGCTCAGACCGGTTTAGCTCCTACAATGAGCAGTTCTTC. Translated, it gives CASSSDRFSSYNEQFF. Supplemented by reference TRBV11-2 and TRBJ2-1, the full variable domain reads EAGVAQSPRYKIIEKRQSVAFWCNPISGHATLYWYQQILGQGPKLLIQFQNNGVVDDSQLPKDRFSAERLKGVDSTLKIQPAKLEDSAVYLCASSSDRFSSYNEQFFGPGTRLTVL.

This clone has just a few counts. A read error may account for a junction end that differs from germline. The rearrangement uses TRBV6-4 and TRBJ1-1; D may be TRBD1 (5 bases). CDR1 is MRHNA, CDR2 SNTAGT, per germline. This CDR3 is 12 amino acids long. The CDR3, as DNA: TGTGCCAGCAGTGACCCGACAGACGTAACGTACTTT. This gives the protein CASSDPTDVTYF.

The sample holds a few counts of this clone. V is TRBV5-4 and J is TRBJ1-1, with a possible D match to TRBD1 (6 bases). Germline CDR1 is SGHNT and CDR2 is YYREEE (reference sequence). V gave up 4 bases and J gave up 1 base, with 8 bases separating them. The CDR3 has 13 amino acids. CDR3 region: CASSPTGNTEAFF. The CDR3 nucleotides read TGTGCCAGCAGCCCGACAGGGAACACTGAAGCTTTCTTT. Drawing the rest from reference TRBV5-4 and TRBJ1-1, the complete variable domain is ETGVTQSPTHLIKTRGQQVTLRCSSQSGHNTVSWYQQALGQGPQFIFQYYREEENGRGNFPPRFSGLQFPNYSSELNVNALELDDSALYLCASSPTGNTEAFFGQGTRLTVV.

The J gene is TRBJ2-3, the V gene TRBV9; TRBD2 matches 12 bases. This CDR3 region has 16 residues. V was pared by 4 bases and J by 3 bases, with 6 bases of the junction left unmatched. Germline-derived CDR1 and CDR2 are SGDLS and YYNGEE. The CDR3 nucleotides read TGTGCCAGCAGCCATCTAGCGGGGGGGCCAACAGATACGCAGTATTTT. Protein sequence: CASSHLAGGPTDTQYF.

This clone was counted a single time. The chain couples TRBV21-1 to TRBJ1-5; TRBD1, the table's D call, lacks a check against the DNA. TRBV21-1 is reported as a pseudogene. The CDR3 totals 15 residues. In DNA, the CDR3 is TGTGCCAGCAGCTCGACAGGGGAAAGCAATCAGCCCCAGCATTTT. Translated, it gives CASSSTGESNQPQHF.

CDR3 sequence: CASSQEKAGGPGETQYF. In DNA form, the CDR3 reads TGCGCCAGCAGCCAAGAGAAAGCGGGAGGGCCGGGGGAGACCCAGTACTTC. V is TRBV4-1 and J is TRBJ2-5, with 10 bases lining up with TRBD2. The CDR3 has 17 amino acids. The germline gives CDR1 MGHRA, CDR2 YSYEKL. J lost 5 bases, V lost 0 bases, and 9 bases had no gene match.

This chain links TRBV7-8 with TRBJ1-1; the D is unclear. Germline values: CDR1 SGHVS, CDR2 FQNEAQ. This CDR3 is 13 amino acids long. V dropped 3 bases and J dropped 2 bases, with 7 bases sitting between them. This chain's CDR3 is CASSFRENTEAFF. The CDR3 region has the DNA TGTGCCAGCAGCTTTCGAGAAAACACTGAAGCTTTCTTT.

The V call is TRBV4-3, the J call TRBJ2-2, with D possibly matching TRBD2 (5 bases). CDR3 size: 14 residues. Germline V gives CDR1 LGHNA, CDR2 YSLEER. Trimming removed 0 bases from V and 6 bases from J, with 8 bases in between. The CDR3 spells CASSQDGRSGELFF. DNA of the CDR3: TGCGCCAGCAGCCAAGATGGGAGATCCGGGGAGCTGTTTTTT.

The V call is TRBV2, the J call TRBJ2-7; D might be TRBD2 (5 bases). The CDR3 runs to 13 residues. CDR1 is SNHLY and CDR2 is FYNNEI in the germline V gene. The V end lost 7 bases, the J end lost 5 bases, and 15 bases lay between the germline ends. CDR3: CASTPREVNEQYF. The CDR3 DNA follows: TGTGCCAGCACCCCGAGGGAAGTTAACGAGCAGTACTTC.

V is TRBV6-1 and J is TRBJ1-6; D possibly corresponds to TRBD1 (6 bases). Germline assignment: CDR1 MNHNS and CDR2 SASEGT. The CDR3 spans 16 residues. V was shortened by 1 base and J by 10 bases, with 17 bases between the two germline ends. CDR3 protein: CASSEVPPGQRSPLHF. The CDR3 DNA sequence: TGTGCCAGCAGTGAAGTCCCTCCGGGACAACGGTCACCCCTCCACTTT.

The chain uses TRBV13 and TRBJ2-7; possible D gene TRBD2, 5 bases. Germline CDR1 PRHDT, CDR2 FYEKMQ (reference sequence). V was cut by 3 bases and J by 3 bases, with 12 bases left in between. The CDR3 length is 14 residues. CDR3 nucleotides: TGTGCCAGCAGCTTTCCCTCGGAGGACTACGAGCAGTACTTC. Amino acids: CASSFPSEDYEQYF.

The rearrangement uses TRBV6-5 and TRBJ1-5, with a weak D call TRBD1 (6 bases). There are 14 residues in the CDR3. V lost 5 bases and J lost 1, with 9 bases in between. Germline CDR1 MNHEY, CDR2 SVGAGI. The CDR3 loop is CASSQQGSNQPQHF. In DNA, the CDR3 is TGTGCCAGCAGTCAACAGGGCAGCAATCAGCCCCAGCATTTT.

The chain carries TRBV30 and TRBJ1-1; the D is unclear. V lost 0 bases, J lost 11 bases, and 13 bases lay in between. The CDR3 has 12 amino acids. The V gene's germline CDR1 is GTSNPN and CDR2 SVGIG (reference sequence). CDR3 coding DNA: TGTGCCTGGAGTGTACTCGGCAGGTCGGCTTTCTTT. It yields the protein CAWSVLGRSAFF.

The CDR3 DNA follows: TGTGCCAGCACTGGGACCCGGGGGACTGAAGCTTTCTTT. Its translation is CASTGTRGTEAFF. This rearrangement joins TRBV2 to TRBJ1-1; tentatively, D is TRBD1 (5 bases). The CDR3 runs 13 residues. CDR1 and CDR2 (germline): SNHLY, FYNNEI. V dropped 7 bases and J dropped 5 bases, with 14 bases sitting between them. The full variable domain, completed using reference TRBV2 and TRBJ1-1, is EPEVTQTPSHQVTQMGQEVILRCVPISNHLYFYWYRQILGQKVEFLVSFYNNEISEKSEIFDDQFSVERPDGSNFTLKIRSTKLEDSAMYFCASTGTRGTEAFFGQGTRLTVV.

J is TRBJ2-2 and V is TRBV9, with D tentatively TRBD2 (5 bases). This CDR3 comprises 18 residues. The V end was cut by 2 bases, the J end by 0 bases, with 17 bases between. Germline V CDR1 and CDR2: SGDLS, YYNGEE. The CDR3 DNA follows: TGTGCCAGCAGCGTGGGGTGGGTGGCGGGTGCGAACACCGGGGAGCTGTTTTTT. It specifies CASSVGWVAGANTGELFF.

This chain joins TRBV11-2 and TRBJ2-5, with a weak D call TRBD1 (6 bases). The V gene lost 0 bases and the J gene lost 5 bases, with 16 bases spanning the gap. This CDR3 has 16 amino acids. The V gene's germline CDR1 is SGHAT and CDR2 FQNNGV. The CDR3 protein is CASSLDHRVLQETQYF. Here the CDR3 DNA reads TGTGCCAGCAGCTTAGATCACAGGGTCCTTCAGGAGACCCAGTACTTC. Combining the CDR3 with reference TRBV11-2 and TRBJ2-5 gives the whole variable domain EAGVAQSPRYKIIEKRQSVAFWCNPISGHATLYWYQQILGQGPKLLIQFQNNGVVDDSQLPKDRFSAERLKGVDSTLKIQPAKLEDSAVYLCASSLDHRVLQETQYFGPGTRLLVL.

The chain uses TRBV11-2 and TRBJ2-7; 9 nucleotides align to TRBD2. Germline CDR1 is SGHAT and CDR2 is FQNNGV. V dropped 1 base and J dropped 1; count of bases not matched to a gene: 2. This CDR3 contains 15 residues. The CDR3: CASSLVAGGSYEQYF. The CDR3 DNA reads TGTGCCAGCAGCTTAGTCGCGGGAGGGTCCTACGAGCAGTACTTC.

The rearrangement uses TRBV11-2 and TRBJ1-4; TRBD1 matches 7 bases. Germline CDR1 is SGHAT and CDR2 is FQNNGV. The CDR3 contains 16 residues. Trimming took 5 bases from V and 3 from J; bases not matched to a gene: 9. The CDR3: CASSIWTGRPNEKLFF. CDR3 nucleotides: TGTGCCAGCAGCATCTGGACAGGACGCCCTAATGAAAAACTGTTTTTT.

This CDR3 is CASSGPRGGSTDTQYF. The DNA for the CDR3 is TGTGCCAGCAGCGGACCCCGGGGGGGGAGCACAGATACGCAGTATTTT. This chain links TRBV9 with TRBJ2-3; 8 positions match TRBD2. The V segment lost 3 bases and the J segment 0 bases; nucleotides outside the gene matches: 6. CDR1 and CDR2 (germline): SGDLS, YYNGEE. CDR3 length: 16 residues.

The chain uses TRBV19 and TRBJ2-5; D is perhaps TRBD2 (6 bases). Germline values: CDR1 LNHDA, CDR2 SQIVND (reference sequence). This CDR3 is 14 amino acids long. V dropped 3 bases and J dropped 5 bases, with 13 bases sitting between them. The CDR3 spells CASSMGGAGETQYF. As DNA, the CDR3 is TGTGCCAGTAGTATGGGTGGGGCGGGGGAGACCCAGTACTTC.

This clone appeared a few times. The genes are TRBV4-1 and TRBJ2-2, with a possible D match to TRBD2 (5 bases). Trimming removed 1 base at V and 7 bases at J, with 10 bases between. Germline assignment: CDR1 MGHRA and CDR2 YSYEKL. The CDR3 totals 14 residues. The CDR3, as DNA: TGCGCCAGCAGCCAAGTCCTCGAGGGCGGGGAGCTGTTTTTT. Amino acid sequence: CASSQVLEGGELFF.

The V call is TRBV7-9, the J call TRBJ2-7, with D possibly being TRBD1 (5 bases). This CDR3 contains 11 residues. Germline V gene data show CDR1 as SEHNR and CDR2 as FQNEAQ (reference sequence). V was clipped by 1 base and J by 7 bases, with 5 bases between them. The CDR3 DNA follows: TGTGCCAGCAGCTTAGACAGGGAGCAGTACGTC. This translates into CASSLDREQYV.

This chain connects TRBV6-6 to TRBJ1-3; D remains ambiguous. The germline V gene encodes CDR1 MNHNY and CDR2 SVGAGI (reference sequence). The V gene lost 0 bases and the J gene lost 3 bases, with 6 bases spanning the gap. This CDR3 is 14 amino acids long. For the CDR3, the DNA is TGTGCCAGCAGTTACTCGGGAGGTGGAAACACCATATATTTT. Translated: CASSYSGGGNTIYF.

As DNA, the CDR3 is TGCGCCAGCAGCCGTACTTACGGGAGCCCCCCCTACGAGCAGTACTTC. It translates to CASSRTYGSPPYEQYF. The chain carries TRBV5-1 and TRBJ2-7; D is possibly TRBD2 (6 bases). The germline gives CDR1 SGHRS, CDR2 YFSETQ. The CDR3 runs to 16 residues. V was shortened by 4 bases and J by 2 bases, with 19 bases between the two germline ends.